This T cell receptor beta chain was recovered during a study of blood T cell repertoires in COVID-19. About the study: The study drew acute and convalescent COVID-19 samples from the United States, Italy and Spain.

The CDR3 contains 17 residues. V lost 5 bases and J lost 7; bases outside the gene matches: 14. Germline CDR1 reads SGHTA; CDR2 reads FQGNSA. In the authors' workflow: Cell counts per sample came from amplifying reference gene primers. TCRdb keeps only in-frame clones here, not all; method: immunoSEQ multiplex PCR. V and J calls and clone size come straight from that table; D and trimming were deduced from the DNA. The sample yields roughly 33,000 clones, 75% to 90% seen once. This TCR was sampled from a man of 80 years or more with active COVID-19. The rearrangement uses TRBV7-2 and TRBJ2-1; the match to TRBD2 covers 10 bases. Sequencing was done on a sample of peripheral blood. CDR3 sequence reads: CASSTPGLAGVINEQFF. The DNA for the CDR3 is TGTGCCAGCAGCACCCCCGGGCTAGCGGGAGTCATTAATGAGCAGTTCTTC.